This TCR beta chain derives from a study of cytomegalovirus exposure and HLA in healthy donors. This PCR relied on a set of 60 Vbeta primers and 13 Jbeta primers. Here immunoSEQ multiplex PCR was the method, and the copy in TCRdb shows in-frame clones only, minus some. The table has around 120,000 clones, roughly 82% seen once. The TCR originated in a human donor in good health. The sample comprised PBMCs.

The CDR3 protein is CASSSGTSGLTTDTQYF. CDR3 bases: TGCGCCAGCAGCTCCGGGACTAGCGGGCTTACCACAGATACGCAGTATTTT. The chain joins TRBV5-1 to TRBJ2-3, with TRBD2 matching over 12 bases. Germline-derived CDR1 and CDR2 are SGHRS and YFSETQ. This CDR3 is 17 amino acids long. V dropped 3 bases and J dropped 2; count of bases not matched to a gene: 7. The whole variable domain, filled in from reference TRBV5-1 and TRBJ2-3, reads KAGVTQTPRYLIKTRGQQVTLSCSPISGHRSVSWYQQTPGQGLQFLFEYFSETQRNKGNFPGRFSGRQFSNSRSEMNVSTLELGDSALYLCASSSGTSGLTTDTQYFGPGTRLTVL.